These T cell receptor beta chains were read from a single sample in a study of blood T cell repertoires in COVID-19. The table came from immunoSEQ multiplex PCR; TCRdb's copy has only in-frame clones and leaves some out. The sample comprises approximately 260,000 clones, 80% to 85% of which are singletons, and around 3.5% rests with the top ten. The sample consisted of PBMCs or T cells enriched from blood (not recorded which). Every receptor here comes from a man between 50 and 59 years old who had recovered from COVID-19. CDR3s include the opening cysteine and the closing phenylalanine or tryptophan. D genes are given only for firm matches. Only part of the rows carry a size: once, few, many, or a class if the clone is expanded.

j_call,v_call,d_call,clone_size,cdr3_aa,cdr3_nt
TRBJ2-3,TRBV29-1,TRBD1,-,CSANDRANTDTQYF,TGCAGCGCCAATGACAGGGCCAACACAGATACGCAGTATTTT
TRBJ2-6,TRBV5-1,TRBD1,once,CASSRGTASGANVLTF,TGCGCCAGCAGCAGAGGGACAGCCTCTGGGGCCAACGTCCTGACTTTC
TRBJ1-3,TRBV12-5,-,-,CASGLATGSPGGNTIYF,TGTGCTAGTGGTTTGGCTACAGGGTCCCCCGGTGGAAACACCATATATTTT
TRBJ2-1,TRBV5-1,TRBD2,-,CASSGRTSGGLHNEQFF,TGCGCCAGCAGCGGGAGGACTAGCGGGGGCCTCCACAATGAGCAGTTCTTC
TRBJ1-4,TRBV6-5,-,-,CASSTGTNEKLFF,TGTGCCAGCAGTACAGGAACTAATGAAAAACTGTTTTTT
TRBJ2-2,TRBV4-1,TRBD1,few,CASSKVDMGQLRGELFF,TGCGCCAGCAGCAAAGTCGACATGGGACAGTTACGAGGGGAGCTGTTTTTT
TRBJ1-1,TRBV6-5,-,-,CASRNPWEANTEAFF,TGTGCCAGCAGAAACCCCTGGGAGGCGAACACTGAAGCTTTCTTT
TRBJ1-1,TRBV5-5,TRBD1,-,CASTPSPGQMNTEAFF,TGTGCCAGCACCCCCTCCCCGGGACAGATGAACACTGAAGCTTTCTTT
TRBJ2-3,TRBV6-5,TRBD2,-,CASRTSAGTQYF,TGTGCCAGCAGAACTAGCGCCGGTACGCAGTATTTT
TRBJ2-2,TRBV5-4,-,-,CASSSTKGGAGELFF,TGTGCCAGCAGCTCAACGAAAGGGGGGGCCGGGGAGCTGTTTTTT
TRBJ2-1,TRBV10-3,TRBD2,many,CAITQAGGYNEQFF,TGTGCCATCACCCAAGCGGGGGGTTACAATGAGCAGTTCTTC
TRBJ2-3,TRBV10-1,TRBD2,-,CASSSSGRPDTQYF,TGCGCCAGCAGTTCTAGCGGGAGACCAGATACGCAGTATTTT
TRBJ2-1,TRBV29-1,TRBD2,once,CSAAPGGHEQFF,TGCAGCGCCGCACCGGGAGGCCATGAGCAGTTCTTC
TRBJ2-7,TRBV7-9,TRBD1,once,CASSRGQGYEQYF,TGTGCCAGCAGCCGCGGACAGGGCTACGAGCAGTACTTC
TRBJ1-1,TRBV25-1,TRBD1,-,CASSEYLPTGPTEAFF,TGTGCCAGCAGTGAATACCTCCCGACAGGGCCCACTGAAGCTTTCTTT
TRBJ2-7,TRBV6-5,TRBD2,-,CASSYSMLAGVYEQYF,TGTGCCAGCAGTTACTCGATGCTAGCGGGAGTCTACGAGCAGTACTTC
TRBJ1-1,TRBV29-1,TRBD1,-,CSGTGAFVEAFF,TGCAGCGGGACAGGAGCCTTTGTTGAAGCTTTCTTT
TRBJ1-2,TRBV25-1,-,few,CASSEFKGYTF,TGTGCCAGCAGTGAATTTAAAGGCTACACCTTC
TRBJ1-3,TRBV28,-,-,CASSPRGGSGNTIYF,TGTGCCAGCAGTCCCCGCGGGGGGTCGGGAAACACCATATATTTT
TRBJ2-5,TRBV19,TRBD1,once,CASSEGAVETQYF,TGTGCCAGCAGTGAGGGGGCAGTGGAGACCCAGTACTTC
TRBJ1-2,TRBV10-2,-,-,CASRANRGGNLYGYTF,TGCGCCAGCAGGGCCAATAGGGGGGGGAACCTCTATGGCTACACCTTC
TRBJ2-7,TRBV19,TRBD2,-,CASSGGGYEQYF,TGTGCCAGTAGTGGGGGGGGCTACGAGCAGTACTTC
TRBJ1-2,TRBV3-1/TRBV3-2,-,-,CASSQVRRGYTF,TGTGCCAGCAGCCAAGTTCGTCGTGGCTACACCTTC
TRBJ2-7,TRBV6-1,-,-,CASTLAGLSEQYF,TGTGCCAGCACCCTTGCGGGGCTGTCCGAGCAGTACTTC
TRBJ1-2,TRBV25-1,TRBD1,once,CASSESRGPSNGYTF,TGTGCCAGCAGTGAATCGAGGGGGCCGAGTAACGGCTACACCTTC
TRBJ2-1,TRBV6-5,TRBD1,-,CASGSGTGVRNEQFF,TGTGCCAGCGGATCCGGGACAGGGGTTCGCAATGAGCAGTTCTTC
TRBJ1-4,TRBV5-4,-,-,CASSRTTGLNEKLFF,TGTGCCAGCAGCCGGACGACAGGTCTAAATGAAAAACTGTTTTTT
TRBJ2-7,TRBV10-1,TRBD2,-,CASREGLAGPYEQYF,TGCGCCAGCAGAGAGGGACTAGCGGGGCCATACGAGCAGTACTTC
TRBJ2-5,TRBV29-1,TRBD2,once,CLGGEPQETQYF,TGCCTTGGGGGGGAACCTCAAGAGACCCAGTACTTC
TRBJ2-2,TRBV19,-,-,CASSIEGTGELFF,TGTGCCAGTAGTATCGAGGGCACCGGGGAGCTGTTTTTT
TRBJ2-7,TRBV7-8,-,-,CASSITDRTYEQYF,TGTGCCAGCAGCATAACGGACAGAACCTACGAGCAGTACTTC
TRBJ2-2,TRBV18,-,-,CASSPGHSGELFF,TGTGCCAGCTCTCCGGGACACTCCGGGGAGCTGTTTTTT
TRBJ1-2,TRBV12-3/TRBV12-4,-,-,CASSFSFYGYTF,TGTGCCAGCAGTTTTTCTTTCTATGGCTACACCTTC
TRBJ1-1,TRBV29-1,-,once,CSVGTLRARGTEAFF,TGCAGCGTTGGAACCCTAAGGGCAAGGGGCACTGAAGCTTTCTTT
TRBJ1-6,TRBV5-8,TRBD1,-,CASSLQGGNSPLHF,TGTGCCAGCAGCTTGCAGGGGGGCAATTCACCCCTCCACTTT
TRBJ2-7,TRBV12-5,-,-,CASSRGTGDEQYF,TGTGCTAGCAGCAGGGGAACGGGCGACGAGCAGTACTTC
TRBJ1-5,TRBV7-9,TRBD1,-,CASIRQGNQPQHF,TGTGCCAGCATTAGACAGGGAAATCAGCCCCAGCATTTT
TRBJ2-5,TRBV10-3,-,-,CATAVGGPQETQYF,TGTGCCACCGCGGTGGGGGGGCCCCAAGAGACCCAGTACTTC
TRBJ1-4,TRBV5-1,-,-,CASSLQAGGANEKLFF,TGCGCCAGCAGCTTACAGGCCGGGGGAGCTAATGAAAAACTGTTTTTT
TRBJ1-5,TRBV7-2,-,-,CASSPSPRQPQHF,TGTGCCAGCAGCCCATCCCCGCGACAGCCCCAGCATTTT
TRBJ2-3,TRBV28,-,-,CASSFSLVDTQYF,TGTGCCAGCAGTTTCTCTCTAGTCGATACGCAGTATTTT
TRBJ2-3,TRBV11-2,TRBD1,-,CASSPHQGGTDTQYF,TGTGCCAGCAGTCCCCATCAGGGGGGCACAGATACGCAGTATTTT
TRBJ2-3,TRBV5-5,TRBD2,-,CASSLEAGGYTDTQYF,TGTGCCAGCAGCTTGGAAGCGGGAGGGTACACAGATACGCAGTATTTT
TRBJ2-5,TRBV28,TRBD1,once,CASRTGGAIETQYF,TGTGCCAGCAGGACAGGGGGCGCGATAGAGACCCAGTACTTC
TRBJ2-7,TRBV19,TRBD1,-,CASSIVGQGLHEQYF,TGTGCCAGTAGTATAGTGGGACAGGGTCTCCACGAGCAGTACTTC
TRBJ2-1,TRBV9,-,-,CASSLLRNSYNEQFF,TGTGCCAGCAGCCTCCTGCGTAATTCCTACAATGAGCAGTTCTTC
TRBJ2-2,TRBV25-1,TRBD1,few,CASSEQGVTTGELFF,TGTGCCAGCAGTGAACAGGGGGTGACCACCGGGGAGCTGTTTTTT
TRBJ1-5,TRBV18,-,-,CASSWTVDSNQPQHF,TGTGCCAGCTCCTGGACAGTGGATAGCAATCAGCCCCAGCATTTT
TRBJ1-1,TRBV10-1,-,-,CASSDLTDRSGRGEAFF,TGCGCCAGCAGTGATTTGACTGATCGGTCTGGCAGGGGTGAAGCTTTCTTT
TRBJ2-1,TRBV5-4,-,-,CASSLGPAAGIIEQFF,TGTGCCAGCAGCTTGGGGCCCGCGGCAGGGATAATTGAGCAGTTCTTC
TRBJ2-2,TRBV30,-,-,CAWSIGRVDTGELFF,TGTGCCTGGAGTATTGGCAGGGTGGACACCGGGGAGCTGTTTTTT
TRBJ1-1,TRBV3-1/TRBV3-2,TRBD1,-,CASSPTGAATGTEAFF,TGTGCCAGCAGTCCGACAGGCGCGGCGACAGGGACTGAAGCTTTCTTT
TRBJ2-2,TRBV3-1/TRBV3-2,-,-,CASSWTSNTGELFF,TGTGCCAGCAGCTGGACTTCGAACACCGGGGAGCTGTTTTTT